This T cell receptor (beta chain) derives from a study of cytomegalovirus exposure and HLA in healthy donors. Whole-study results and caveats: It was reportedly the case that the classifier diagnosed cytomegalovirus status with high specificity and sensitivity. The dataset shows that most TCR sequences were rare, while some public TCRs occurred in many donors.

Note on this clone: The antigen remains undetermined.

Produced via immunoSEQ multiplex PCR; TCRdb's table is partial and in-frame only. The table lists roughly 70,000 clones, around 94% of them singletons. Trimming took 5 bases from V and 1 from J; bases not matched to a gene: 3. This CDR3 comprises 14 residues. Germline CDR1 is SGHRS and CDR2 is YFSETQ. The V and J genes are TRBV5-1 and TRBJ2-1, with TRBD1 matching 7 bases. This TCR was recovered from a man aged 18 to 30 in good health and CMV-seropositive. Sequencing was performed on PBMCs. The DNA for the CDR3 is TGCGCCAGCAGGCCGGGACAGTCCTACAATGAGCAGTTCTTC. As protein: CASRPGQSYNEQFF. The full variable domain, its missing parts supplied by reference TRBV5-1 and TRBJ2-1, is KAGVTQTPRYLIKTRGQQVTLSCSPISGHRSVSWYQQTPGQGLQFLFEYFSETQRNKGNFPGRFSGRQFSNSRSEMNVSTLELGDSALYLCASRPGQSYNEQFFGPGTRLTVL.